This T cell receptor beta chain was identified in a study of cytomegalovirus exposure and HLA in healthy donors. Findings of the study overall: Of the V segments, some could not be distinguished, including TRBV6-2 and TRBV6-3, and were excluded. Several top significant clusters appeared, in a later analysis, to be linked to common viral pathogens.

Both 60 Vbeta primers and 13 Jbeta primers went into the PCR. As handled by the study authors: Approximately 12 million of the roughly 80 million unique TCR beta chains counted in a later analysis were shared. Here immunoSEQ multiplex PCR was the method, and the copy in TCRdb shows in-frame clones only, minus some. V, J and clone size derive from that table, while D and trimming were established from the DNA sequence. The repertoire holds some 54,000 clones, 75% to 85% seen once, with nearly 6% in the top ten. Comment on this clone: Its target is unknown.

The CDR3 length is 13 residues. The ends were cut back, 1 base at V and 9 bases at J, with 13 bases in the middle. Germline CDR1 is LNHNV and CDR2 is YYDKDF (reference sequence). This TCR derives from a male donor in good health and CMV-seronegative. What was sequenced was PBMCs. The rearrangement uses TRBV15 and TRBJ2-7; TRBD1 might be the D (6 bases). The CDR3 sequence is CATSRATVRGQYF. Here the CDR3 DNA reads TGTGCCACCAGCAGAGCCACAGTCAGGGGGCAGTACTTC. Supplemented by reference TRBV15 and TRBJ2-7, the full variable domain reads DAMVIQNPRYQVTQFGKPVTLSCSQTLNHNVMYWYQQKSSQAPKLLFHYYDKDFNNEADTPDNFQSRRPNTSFCFLDIRSPGLGDTAMYLCATSRATVRGQYFGPGTRLTVT.